This T cell receptor (beta chain) was captured by sequencing in a study of T cells in Graves' hyperthyroidism and ophthalmopathy. Overall study findings and caveats: Ophthalmopathy, as predicted by the model, came a median approximately 5.9 months after the prediction. A model of 13 V-J pairs discriminated ophthalmopathy from stable hyperthyroidism.

The CDR3 extends over 12 amino acids. V shed 4 bases, J shed 9 bases, and the junction held 3 bases outside the gene matches. Germline CDR1 reads SGDLS; CDR2 reads YYNGEE. In making diagnoses, clinical symptoms, serum thyroxine and TRAb, thyroid ultrasound and orbital computed tomography were all used. This clonotype was counted a few times. Its specificity is not known. From RNA transcripts, TCR beta CDR3 regions were amplified. A first-round RT-PCR of the TCR CDR3 used the HTBI primer set. TCRdb re-called the multiplex PCR reads through MiXCR, storing one row per CDR3 protein. The data show about 480,000 distinct CDR3 sequences, with approximately 14% seen just once and around a sixth held by the top ten.

The sequenced sample consisted of blood. This sequence joins TRBV9 and TRBJ2-4; TRBD2 agrees at 8 bases. The TCR comes from a woman between 18 and 29 years old with Graves' hyperthyroidism. CDR3 DNA: TGTGCCAGCAGCACCCGGGAGGGCATTCAGTACTTC. Residues: CASSTREGIQYF.